These 3 T cell receptor beta chains originate from one sample sequenced in a study of CD8+ T cells in alopecia areata. Treatment defined: oral pan-JAK inhibitor, 5-10 mg twice daily. cDNA prepared by RNA extraction and subsequent reverse transcription served as the template for sequencing. Only in-frame clones appear in the TCRdb table, and some are missing; sequencing was by immunoSEQ multiplex PCR. This repertoire shows tens of thousands of clones, around two thirds found once; its top ten account for 20% to 25%. The source was CD8+ T cells sorted from blood, collected at week 24, from a patient treated with tofacitinib. These receptors came from a human donor with alopecia areata.

The chain couples TRBV5-1 to TRBJ2-7, with TRBD2 as a possible D gene (6 bases). Germline V CDR1 and CDR2: SGHRS, YFSETQ. The length of the CDR3 is 13 residues. Trimming stripped 7 bases from V and 5 bases from J, with 16 bases between. The CDR3 DNA reads TGCGCCAGCGCCTGGGGGGTGGTGAACGAGCAGTACTTC. It codes for CASAWGVVNEQYF.

The chain recombines TRBV7-9 with TRBJ2-1, with TRBD2 identical over 13 bases. Germline CDR1 is SEHNR and CDR2 is FQNEAQ (reference sequence). The CDR3 covers 16 residues. J gave up 8 bases and V 0 bases, and 4 bases lay outside the gene matches. DNA for the CDR3: TGTGCCAGCAGCTTAGCGGGACTAGCGGGAATCGATGAGCAGTTCTTC. This sequence encodes CASSLAGLAGIDEQFF.

The V call is TRBV7-9, the J call TRBJ2-1; 12 bases are shared with TRBD2. The CDR3 covers 17 residues. Germline lookup yields CDR1 SEHNR and CDR2 FQNEAQ (reference sequence). V trimming: 3 bases; J trimming: 3 bases; junction bases outside the gene matches: 6. CDR3: CASSFVSLAGGYNEQFF. The CDR3, as DNA: TGTGCCAGCAGCTTTGTATCACTAGCGGGAGGCTACAATGAGCAGTTCTTC.